The 9 T cell receptor beta chains below all came from one sample that was sequenced in a study of Graves' ophthalmopathy and Graves' hyperthyroidism. The authors amplified TCR beta CDR3 regions from RNA transcripts. In the first round, RT-PCR was carried out with HTBI primers, and a multiplex PCR formed the second round. TCRdb reprocessed the multiplex PCR reads via MiXCR and lists one record per CDR3 protein. The table records some 360,000 distinct CDR3 sequences, about 18% of them present only once. The sequenced sample was peripheral blood. All receptors derive from an adult woman with stable Graves' hyperthyroidism.

Details on this clonotype: A much larger clone differs from this one at a single base, so this may be a read error. The chain is built from TRBV7-2 and TRBJ1-2; 9 nucleotides align to TRBD1. The germline CDR1 and CDR2 sequences are SGHTA and FQGNSA. Trimming cost V 11 bases and J 4 bases; bases outside gene matches: 14. This CDR3 spans 15 amino acids. The CDR3 loop reads CAWGWDTGGSYGYTF. The CDR3 nucleotides read TGTGCCTGGGGTTGGGATACAGGGGGCTCCTATGGCTACACCTTC.

This clonotype has ten or more counts. The chain is built from TRBV6-5 and TRBJ2-2, with 7 bases identical to TRBD1. This CDR3 is 16 amino acids long. Trimming cost V 5 bases and J 5 bases; bases outside gene matches: 11. Germline loops: CDR1 MNHEY, CDR2 SVGAGI. CDR3 in amino acids: CASSPRQGFGTGELFF. In nucleotides, the CDR3 is TGTGCCAGCAGTCCAAGACAGGGATTCGGTACCGGGGAGCTGTTTTTT.

This clonotype was observed at least ten times. This chain joins TRBV10-3 and TRBJ2-7, with D tentatively TRBD1 or TRBD2 (6 bases each). CDR1 ENHRY and CDR2 SYGVKD come from the germline V gene. This CDR3 has 15 residues. V was clipped by 3 bases and J by 5 bases, with 17 bases between them. The DNA of the CDR3 is TGTGCCATCAGTGAAATACGGGGGCAATACCACGAGCAGTACTTC. Translated, it gives CAISEIRGQYHEQYF.

A word on this clonotype: In this CDR3 the conserved last residue, phenylalanine or tryptophan, is missing, so a read error is likely. The gene calls are TRBV30 and TRBJ1-6; no clear D. V was pared by 3 bases and J by 7 bases, with 10 bases between. The CDR3 is 13 residues long. CDR1 and CDR2 (germline): GTSNPN, SVGIG (reference sequence). The CDR3 DNA reads as TGTGCCTGGAGGCGGGAGCGGAATTCACCCCTCCACTCT. Its protein is CAWRRERNSPLHS.

This clonotype was seen at least ten times. The CDR3 reads CASSLVGPGANVLTF. CDR3 bases: TGTGCCAGCAGCTTAGTAGGGCCTGGGGCCAACGTCCTGACTTTC. The chain combines TRBV7-2 with TRBJ2-6; D unclear. The germline gives CDR1 SGHTA, CDR2 FQGNSA. The CDR3 runs to 15 residues. The V gene lost 1 base and the J gene lost 2 bases, with 6 bases spanning the gap.

As regards this clonotype: Since no conserved phenylalanine or tryptophan closes the CDR3, a read error is the likely cause. The DNA is omitted, as the CDR3 cannot be located on it reliably, and the CDR3 follows TCRdb's listing. The chain recombines TRBV28 with TRBJ1-1; TRBD1 was called by the table and not checked on the DNA. The CDR3 length is 15 residues, termini included. Germline V gene lookup returns CDR1 MDHEN and CDR2 SYDVKM. The CDR3 spells CASSFSRGFITEACL.

This clonotype came up many times. The chain has TRBV4-1 and TRBJ1-2, with D perhaps matching TRBD1 (6 bases). Germline values: CDR1 MGHRA, CDR2 YSYEKL. V was shortened by 4 bases and J by 5 bases, with 17 bases between the two germline ends. The CDR3 spans 15 residues. The CDR3 loop reads CASSLQGGQTYGYTF. The CDR3, as DNA: TGCGCCAGCAGCCTACAGGGTGGACAAACATATGGCTACACCTTC.

This clonotype was counted at least ten times. The rearrangement links TRBV20-1 to TRBJ2-5; D remains unclear. The germline CDR1 and CDR2 sequences are DFQATT and SNEGSKA (reference sequence). V lost 0 bases to trimming and J lost 4 bases, with 18 bases between them. The CDR3 totals 16 residues. The CDR3 here is CSARDRRGLTGETQYF. The DNA for the CDR3 is TGCAGTGCTAGAGATCGGCGAGGCCTGACGGGAGAGACCCAGTACTTC.

Ten or more counts support this clonotype. This chain links TRBV6-1 with TRBJ2-2; no clear D. Germline V gives CDR1 MNHNS, CDR2 SASEGT. Trimming took 8 bases from V and 8 from J, leaving 0 bases between them. This CDR3 comprises 8 residues. CDR3 in DNA: TGTGCCAGCGGGGAGCTGTTTTTT. This codes for CASGELFF.